The 27 T cell receptor beta chains below were found in one sample sequenced in a study of blood T cells in healthy people across ages. Alongside a J-beta primer mix, a sample-barcoded 5' primer served in a second PCR lasting about 7 to 12 cycles. A single record per CDR3 protein comes from TCRdb applying MiXCR to the 5' RACE reads. The sample shows approximately 900,000 distinct CDR3 sequences, around 48% of them seen only once. The specimen sequenced was blood. The source is a man aged 25-40 years in good health.

In this sample, this clonotype turned up many times. V gene TRBV4-3 combines with J gene TRBJ2-7; TRBD1 is a possible D gene (6 bases). CDR1 and CDR2 (germline): LGHNA, YSLEER. The CDR3 length is 16 residues. V was clipped by 1 base and J by 5 bases, with 18 bases between them. The CDR3 DNA follows: TGCGCCAGCAGCCAAGGGCCGATAAACAGGGCCCACGAGCAGTACTTC. It translates to CASSQGPINRAHEQYF.

This clonotype occurred many times. The J gene is TRBJ2-1, the V gene TRBV6-5; 7 bases agree with TRBD2. This CDR3 comprises 15 residues. V trimming: 8 bases; J trimming: 4 bases; junction bases outside the gene matches: 11. Germline loops: CDR1 MNHEY, CDR2 SVGAGI. This chain's CDR3 is CASFPGGLTYNEQFF. The CDR3 nucleotides are TGTGCCAGCTTCCCCGGGGGACTAACATACAATGAGCAGTTCTTC.

The V call is TRBV6-5, the J call TRBJ2-3; 9 nucleotides match TRBD2. With 0 bases clipped from V and 5 bases from J, the junction kept 6 bases outside the gene matches. The germline V gene has CDR1 MNHEY and CDR2 SVGAGI. The CDR3 contains 16 residues. As DNA, the CDR3 is TGTGCCAGCAGTTACTCGCGGGGGGGTCATGGAGATACGCAGTATTTT. Protein: CASSYSRGGHGDTQYF.

The genes are TRBV20-1 and TRBJ1-1; D call uncertain. CDR1 and CDR2 from the germline V gene are DFQATT and SNEGSKA (reference sequence). Trimming stripped 1 base from V and 5 bases from J, with 11 bases between. This CDR3 comprises 13 residues. CDR3 region: CSARVGSWTEAFF. The CDR3 nucleotides are TGCAGTGCTAGAGTTGGGAGCTGGACTGAAGCTTTCTTT.

The chain combines TRBV6-5 with TRBJ2-1, with 7 bases fitting TRBD1. With V trimmed by 6 bases and J by 0 bases, 8 bases remained unmatched. The CDR3 spans 16 residues. Germline V gene sequence: CDR1 MNHEY, CDR2 SVGAGI. CDR3 loop: CASRPLSGGSYNEQFF. Here the CDR3 DNA reads TGTGCCAGCAGACCCCTCTCAGGGGGCTCCTACAATGAGCAGTTCTTC.

V gene TRBV7-9 combines with J gene TRBJ2-1; D unresolved. The assigned J gene may be wrong: the sequence end matches TRBJ2-7 better. The CDR3 sequence is 16 residues long. Germline CDR1 reads SEHNR; CDR2 reads FQNEAQ (reference sequence). The CDR3 DNA reads as TGTGCCAGCAGCCTGGGTACCCTGGTATCCTACAATGAGCAGTACTTC. Translated: CASSLGTLVSYNEQYF.

Concerning this clonotype itself: A much larger clone is a single base away; this may be a read error. The J gene is TRBJ2-1, the V gene TRBV4-2; 8 bases align to TRBD2. Looked up from germline, CDR1 is LGHNA and CDR2 is YNFKEQ. After removal of 0 bases from V and 11 bases from J, the junction contained 9 bases not matched to a gene. CDR3 length: 15 residues. CDR3 nucleotides: TGTGCCAGCAGCCAAGATATTGGTAGCGGGAATAAGCAGTTCTTC. Its protein product is CASSQDIGSGNKQFF.

The chain uses TRBV10-3 and TRBJ2-7; a weak D match, TRBD1 (5 bases). The germline CDR1 and CDR2 sequences are ENHRY and SYGVKD. The CDR3 is 13 amino acids. Trimming took 3 bases from V and 10 from J, leaving 16 bases between them. The CDR3 bases are TGTGCCATCAGTGATTGGGGCTCTGAGGCCCAGTACTTC. Encoded protein: CAISDWGSEAQYF.

This rearrangement joins TRBV3-1 to TRBJ1-1, with D perhaps matching TRBD1 (5 bases). The CDR3 spans 13 residues. Germline V lookup: CDR1 LGHDT, CDR2 YNNKEL (reference sequence). V was cut by 4 bases and J by 11 bases, with 17 bases left in between. CDR3 sequence (DNA): TGTGCCAGCAGCCCCCGAGGGGCTAGTTCGGCTTTCTTT. Protein product: CASSPRGASSAFF.

V gene TRBV6-5 combines with J gene TRBJ1-5, with D tentatively TRBD1 (5 bases). The V and J ends lost 0 bases and 4 bases respectively, with 10 bases between them. CDR3 length equals 15 residues. Per the germline V gene, CDR1 is MNHEY and CDR2 is SVGAGI. CDR3 bases: TGTGCCAGCAGTTACTCGCCAGGGTCAAATCAGCCCCAGCATTTT. It yields the protein CASSYSPGSNQPQHF.

The rearrangement joins TRBV6-5 to TRBJ2-2, with D possibly TRBD1 on 6 matching bases. The CDR3 sequence is 14 residues long. Germline V CDR1 and CDR2: MNHEY, SVGAGI. Deletions cut 5 bases from V and 2 bases from J, with 9 bases between. CDR3 bases: TGTGCCAGCAGTCGGACAGTCAACACCGGGGAGCTGTTTTTT. It codes for CASSRTVNTGELFF.

In its sample, this clonotype was seen a few times. V and J are TRBV10-3 and TRBJ2-3; TRBD2 aligns across 13 bases. Losses at the gene ends were 2 bases for V and 6 bases for J; bases not matched to a gene: 5. CDR1 is ENHRY and CDR2 is SYGVKD in the germline V gene. This CDR3 contains 16 residues. CDR3 residues: CAISEPTSGGLDTQYF. The CDR3, as DNA: TGTGCCATCAGTGAGCCGACTAGCGGGGGGTTGGATACGCAGTATTTT.

The chain has TRBV9 and TRBJ2-7; D call uncertain. The CDR3 contains 15 residues. Germline V gene data show CDR1 as SGDLS and CDR2 as YYNGEE. Trimming stripped 4 bases from V and 1 base from J, with 15 bases between. The CDR3 DNA is TGTGCCAGCAGCCTAACCTGGACGGGTTCCTACGAGCAGTACTTC. Protein product: CASSLTWTGSYEQYF.

This clonotype has just a few counts. This sequence joins TRBV2 and TRBJ2-3; possibly TRBD2 for D (6 bases). CDR3 length: 15 amino acids. The ends were cut back, 7 bases at V and 1 base at J, with 15 bases in the middle. Germline CDR1 is SNHLY and CDR2 is FYNNEI. CDR3 loop: CASMMEGWGTDTQYF. The CDR3 nucleotides read TGTGCCAGCATGATGGAGGGATGGGGCACAGATACGCAGTATTTT.

This chain uses TRBV14 with TRBJ2-1; D remains unclear. Per germline, CDR1 SGHDN and CDR2 FVKESK. The CDR3 has 14 residues. Trimming removed 7 bases from V and 1 base from J, with 11 bases in between. The CDR3: CASNKGGSYNEQFF. CDR3 sequence (DNA): TGTGCCAGCAACAAAGGTGGTTCCTACAATGAGCAGTTCTTC.

The genes are TRBV28 and TRBJ2-7; D may be TRBD1 (6 bases). CDR1 MDHEN and CDR2 SYDVKM come from the germline V gene. Trimming removed 5 bases from V and 6 bases from J, with 14 bases in between. This CDR3 contains 13 residues. This CDR3 reads CASSHRESSEQYF. The CDR3 region has the DNA TGTGCCAGCAGTCACAGGGAGTCGAGCGAGCAGTACTTC.

The chain is built from TRBV3-1 and TRBJ1-5; no clear D. CDR1 and CDR2 (germline): LGHDT, YNNKEL (reference sequence). This CDR3 has 15 amino acids. V dropped 0 bases and J dropped 7 bases, with 13 bases sitting between them. As DNA, the CDR3 is TGTGCCAGCAGCCAAGATACCGGGAGGCGGCAGCCCCAGCATTTT. As protein: CASSQDTGRRQPQHF.

The V gene is TRBV27, the J gene TRBJ2-5; D might be TRBD2 (5 bases). Trimming left V 8 bases short and J 2 bases short, with 12 bases between. There are 13 residues in the CDR3. The germline V gene has CDR1 MNHEY and CDR2 SMNVEV (reference sequence). CDR3 amino acids: CASSERWQETQYF. In DNA form, the CDR3 reads TGTGCCAGCTCCGAGCGGTGGCAAGAGACCCAGTACTTC.

V usage is TRBV12-3 or TRBV12-4 and J usage is TRBJ2-3; 7 bases line up with TRBD1. The ends lost 1 base at V and 4 bases at J; junction bases unmatched: 8. The CDR3 contains 16 residues. CDR3: CASSLDRGSHADTQYF. The CDR3 nucleotides read TGTGCCAGCAGTTTAGACAGGGGCTCTCACGCAGATACGCAGTATTTT.

This sequence joins TRBV20-1 and TRBJ1-2, with D perhaps matching TRBD1 (6 bases). In germline, CDR1 is DFQATT, CDR2 SNEGSKA (reference sequence). V lost 0 bases, J lost 6 bases, and 11 bases lay in between. The CDR3 length is 13 residues. The CDR3, as DNA: TGCAGTGCTAGAGATAGGCAGGGGAATGGCTACACCTTC. This translates into CSARDRQGNGYTF.

V usage is TRBV9 and J usage is TRBJ1-5; D remains unclear. V was trimmed by 0 bases and J by 3 bases, leaving 13 bases between them. CDR1 and CDR2 from the germline V gene are SGDLS and YYNGEE. The CDR3 is made up of 16 amino acids. The CDR3 sequence is CASSVEALGPNQPQHF. In DNA form, the CDR3 reads TGTGCCAGCAGCGTAGAGGCCCTGGGCCCCAATCAGCCCCAGCATTTT.

The gene calls are TRBV3-1 and TRBJ2-5, with a weak D call TRBD1 (6 bases). Per germline, CDR1 LGHDT and CDR2 YNNKEL (reference sequence). This CDR3 comprises 17 residues. V was clipped by 1 base and J by 2 bases, with 17 bases between them. As DNA, the CDR3 is TGTGCCAGCAGCCAAGGGACTCTCTCACAGGGACAAGAGACCCAGTACTTC. Amino acids: CASSQGTLSQGQETQYF.

The J gene is TRBJ2-5, the V gene TRBV28, with D possibly being TRBD1 or TRBD2 (6 bases each). CDR3 size: 18 residues. The germline gives CDR1 MDHEN, CDR2 SYDVKM. Trimming shortened V by 2 bases and J by 7 bases, and 26 bases separated the two germline ends. The CDR3: CASSLKGGGVSLRVTQYF. The DNA of the CDR3 is TGTGCCAGCAGTTTAAAGGGGGGCGGTGTCTCTTTAAGGGTGACCCAGTACTTC.

V and J are TRBV10-3 and TRBJ2-7, with D tentatively TRBD2 (6 bases). CDR1 is ENHRY, CDR2 SYGVKD, per germline. Deletions cut 6 bases from V and 7 bases from J, with 19 bases between. The CDR3 length is 14 residues. The CDR3, as DNA: TGTGCCATCAGCGGGGTTAGCGGTTCGGGGGAGCAGTACTTC. Translating it yields CAISGVSGSGEQYF.

The chain links TRBV10-3 to TRBJ1-1; 9 nucleotides agree with TRBD1. Germline-derived CDR1 and CDR2 are ENHRY and SYGVKD. The length of the CDR3 is 14 residues. V shed 8 bases, J shed 6 bases, and the junction held 10 bases outside the gene matches. Written as DNA, the CDR3 is TGTGCCATCGCCTCGGGACAGGGCAGCGCTGAAGCTTTCTTT. Amino acid sequence: CAIASGQGSAEAFF.

There are a few counts of this clonotype. The chain uses TRBV20-1 and TRBJ2-1; D tentatively fits TRBD1 or TRBD2 (5 bases each). The CDR3 loop spans 14 amino acids. Germline V gene lookup returns CDR1 DFQATT and CDR2 SNEGSKA (reference sequence). With 5 bases removed from V and 5 bases from J, the gap between germline ends came to 16 bases. CDR3 sequence (DNA): TGCAGTGCTCCCGCCCGGGGCGTTAACAATGAGCAGTTCTTC. Translation: CSAPARGVNNEQFF.

This chain joins TRBV6-6 and TRBJ1-6; possibly TRBD1 for D (6 bases). CDR3 size: 17 residues. Germline assignment: CDR1 MNHNY and CDR2 SVGAGI (reference sequence). V was shortened by 7 bases and J by 5 bases, with 21 bases between the two germline ends. The CDR3 DNA sequence: TGTGCCAGCAAGACCCACACAGGGTGGGCAAATAATTCACCCCTCCACTTT. Residues: CASKTHTGWANNSPLHF.